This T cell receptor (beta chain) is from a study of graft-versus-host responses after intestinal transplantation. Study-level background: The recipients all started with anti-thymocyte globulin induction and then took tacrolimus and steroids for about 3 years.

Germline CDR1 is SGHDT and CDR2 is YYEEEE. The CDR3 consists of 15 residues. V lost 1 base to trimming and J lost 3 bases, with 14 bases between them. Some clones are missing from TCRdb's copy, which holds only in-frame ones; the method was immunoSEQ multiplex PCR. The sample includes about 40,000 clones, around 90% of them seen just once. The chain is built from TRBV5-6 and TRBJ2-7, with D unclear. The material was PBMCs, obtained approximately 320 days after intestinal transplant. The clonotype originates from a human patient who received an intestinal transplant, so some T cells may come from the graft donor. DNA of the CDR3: TGTGCCAGCAGCTTGAGTGGGCGCCCGATCTACGAGCAGTACTTC. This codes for CASSLSGRPIYEQYF.